These 10 T cell receptor beta chains were sequenced from one sample in a study of cytomegalovirus exposure and HLA in healthy donors. Sequenced by immunoSEQ multiplex PCR; TCRdb stores in-frame clones only, minus some. Among 90,000 to 150,000 clones, roughly 90% were seen once, and the ten largest hold about 6%. Sequencing used PBMCs. These receptors were taken from a woman under 30 in good health and CMV-seropositive.

The chain uses TRBV6-6 and TRBJ1-1; D gene ambiguous. Germline V gene lookup returns CDR1 MNHNY and CDR2 SVGAGI (reference sequence). The CDR3 runs 13 residues. Trimming took off 2 bases at V and 11 bases at J, with 15 bases between the two ends. The CDR3 DNA follows: TGTGCCAGCAGTTACGAGGGAGTCTCGGTGGCTTTCTTT. This sequence encodes CASSYEGVSVAFF.

The rearrangement joins TRBV19 to TRBJ2-1, with a weak D call TRBD2 (5 bases). From germline, CDR1 is LNHDA and CDR2 SQIVND (reference sequence). V was cut by 5 bases and J by 0 bases, with 8 bases left in between. The CDR3 has 14 residues. The CDR3 sequence: CASSARDSYNEQFF. CDR3 coding DNA: TGTGCCAGTAGTGCTCGGGACTCCTACAATGAGCAGTTCTTC.

V usage is TRBV5-4 and J usage is TRBJ1-2, with unresolved D. The CDR3 spans 15 residues. Germline lookup yields CDR1 SGHNT and CDR2 YYREEE (reference sequence). V was clipped by 2 bases and J by 1 base, with 12 bases between them. CDR3 amino acids: CASSFSGGNNYGYTF. DNA for the CDR3: TGTGCCAGCAGCTTCTCTGGAGGGAATAACTATGGCTACACCTTC.

CDR3 DNA: TGTGCCAGCACATCAGTGAAACGCTCCTACGAGCAGTACTTC. Translating it yields CASTSVKRSYEQYF. V is TRBV13 and J is TRBJ2-7, with D hard to call. Germline assignment: CDR1 PRHDT and CDR2 FYEKMQ (reference sequence). V lost 7 bases and J lost 0, with 13 bases in between. CDR3 size: 14 residues. The full variable domain, completed using reference TRBV13 and TRBJ2-7, is AAGVIQSPRHLIKEKRETATLKCYPIPRHDTVYWYQQGPGQDPQFLISFYEKMQSDKGSIPDRFSAQQFSDYHSELNMSSLELGDSALYFCASTSVKRSYEQYFGPGTRLTVT.

The chain uses TRBV4-3 and TRBJ1-1; maybe TRBD1 (5 bases). Germline V gene lookup returns CDR1 LGHNA and CDR2 YSLEER. The V and J ends lost 2 bases and 2 bases respectively, with 12 bases between them. The CDR3 is made up of 15 amino acids. The CDR3 is CASSQWSGTNTEAFF. The CDR3 nucleotides are TGCGCCAGCAGCCAATGGAGCGGGACTAACACTGAAGCTTTCTTT.

The genes are TRBV19 and TRBJ2-7, with 13 bases lining up with TRBD2. The CDR3 totals 15 residues. Germline-derived CDR1 and CDR2 are LNHDA and SQIVND (reference sequence). V dropped 5 bases and J dropped 2; count of bases not matched to a gene: 3. In DNA form, the CDR3 reads TGTGCCAGTAGTCCAACTAGCGGGAGGGCCTACGAGCAGTACTTC. Residues: CASSPTSGRAYEQYF.

This chain links TRBV5-1 with TRBJ2-1; TRBD1 matches 8 bases. Germline V CDR1 and CDR2: SGHRS, YFSETQ. Trimming took 4 bases from V and 7 from J; bases not matched to a gene: 4. This CDR3 comprises 13 residues. For the CDR3, the DNA is TGCGCCAGCAGCGCTACAGGGGGGAATGAGCAGTTCTTC. Its protein is CASSATGGNEQFF. The entire variable domain, with the rest obtained from reference TRBV5-1 and TRBJ2-1, is as follows: KAGVTQTPRYLIKTRGQQVTLSCSPISGHRSVSWYQQTPGQGLQFLFEYFSETQRNKGNFPGRFSGRQFSNSRSEMNVSTLELGDSALYLCASSATGGNEQFFGPGTRLTVL.

The chain combines TRBV9 with TRBJ2-2; 7 bases agree with TRBD2. The germline gives CDR1 SGDLS, CDR2 YYNGEE. V was pared by 0 bases and J by 4 bases, with 3 bases of the junction left unmatched. There are 15 residues in the CDR3. CDR3 protein: CASSVGGRVTGELFF. For the CDR3, the DNA is TGTGCCAGCAGCGTAGGCGGGAGAGTCACCGGGGAGCTGTTTTTT.

This clone came up a few times. The V call is TRBV5-4, the J call TRBJ2-3; 8 bases map to TRBD2. Trimming cost V 4 bases and J 2 bases; bases outside gene matches: 12. The germline V gene encodes CDR1 SGHNT and CDR2 YYREEE (reference sequence). This CDR3 has 17 residues. The CDR3 reads CASSVIFRGGYTDTQYF. For the CDR3, the DNA is TGTGCCAGCAGCGTGATTTTCCGGGGGGGATACACAGATACGCAGTATTTT.

The chain combines TRBV5-6 with TRBJ2-1; TRBD2 matches 9 bases. The germline gives CDR1 SGHDT, CDR2 YYEEEE. The V and J ends lost 7 bases and 2 bases, in that order; junction bases with no gene match: 4. The CDR3 runs to 14 residues. CDR3 loop: CASGSGSAYNEQFF. CDR3 coding DNA: TGTGCCAGCGGTAGCGGGAGCGCCTACAATGAGCAGTTCTTC.